The next 18 T cell receptor beta chains were all read from a single sample in a study of beta chain features in type 1 diabetes listed by TCRdb under 2018. Receptors were amplified or captured by the immunoSEQ multiplex PCR assay. The entire isolated RNA was reverse transcribed using the High Capacity cDNA Reverse Transcription Kit, and thus expressed TCRB transcripts were sequenced. TCRdb stores this immuneACCESS table with in-frame sequences only. Part of the clones is absent; in the studies checked, under half of the shortfall reflects unresolved V genes, and no reason is known for the rest. Recorded for this sample are hundreds of thousands of clones; around 16% of them occurred a single time. Of the sample, under 0.095% is held by the ten largest clones. Sequencing was done on a sample of naive CD4+ T cells from blood. The cell subset or site label for this specimen denotes: true naive CD4+ T cells. The receptors stem from a man younger than 30 in good health.

This chain joins TRBV6-4 and TRBJ1-2; possibly TRBD1 for D (5 bases). V was trimmed by 6 bases and J by 5 bases, leaving 16 bases between them. Germline CDR1 is MRHNA and CDR2 is SNTAGT. The CDR3 spans 14 residues. The CDR3, as DNA: TGTGCCAGCAGCCCCTCGGGGACCGGATATGGCTACACCTTC. Its protein product is CASSPSGTGYGYTF.

This clone was seen a handful of times. The chain joins TRBV7-2 to TRBJ1-2; no definite D call. Germline lookup yields CDR1 SGHTA and CDR2 FQGNSA. V dropped 1 base and J dropped 0 bases, with 9 bases sitting between them. CDR3 size: 15 residues. Written as DNA, the CDR3 is TGTGCCAGCAGCTTAGGGGGAGGTCCTAACTATGGCTACACCTTC. It specifies CASSLGGGPNYGYTF.

The chain employs TRBV25-1 and TRBJ2-7; the match to TRBD1 covers 10 bases. Germline CDR1 and CDR2: MGHDK and SYGVNS. V trimming: 5 bases; J trimming: 7 bases; junction bases outside the gene matches: 8. The CDR3 runs to 14 residues. This CDR3 is CASSRDRGSGEQYF. The CDR3 DNA is TGTGCCAGCAGTCGGGACAGGGGTTCGGGGGAGCAGTACTTC.

CDR3 region: CASSLGGRGSDTQYF. The CDR3 DNA reads as TGTGCCAGCAGCTTGGGCGGGAGAGGTAGCGATACGCAGTATTTT. The chain couples TRBV7-8 to TRBJ2-3, with 7 nucleotides matching TRBD2. Germline V gives CDR1 SGHVS, CDR2 FQNEAQ. The CDR3 has 15 amino acids. After removal of 3 bases from V and 6 bases from J, the junction contained 9 bases not matched to a gene.

This chain connects TRBV25-1 to TRBJ1-1, with D uncertain. The length of the CDR3 is 13 residues. Germline CDR1 MGHDK, CDR2 SYGVNS. The V gene lost 0 bases and the J gene lost 1 base, with 3 bases spanning the gap. The CDR3 reads CASSEYRNTEAFF. Written as DNA, the CDR3 is TGTGCCAGCAGTGAATATAGGAACACTGAAGCTTTCTTT.

In its sample, this clone was seen many times. Other nucleotide sequences from this sample produce the same CDR3. CDR3 in DNA: TGTGCCAGCAGCCAGTGGACAGGGGTTAACACTGAAGCTTTCTTT. Amino acid sequence: CASSQWTGVNTEAFF. The chain recombines TRBV14 with TRBJ1-1; 9 bases map to TRBD1. Germline loops: CDR1 SGHDN, CDR2 FVKESK. The CDR3 contains 15 residues. V was clipped by 3 bases and J by 2 bases; unmatched bases: 4.

This clone appeared a few times. The V call is TRBV28, the J call TRBJ2-7, with 10 positions matching TRBD1. The germline CDR1 and CDR2 sequences are MDHEN and SYDVKM. This CDR3 has 14 amino acids. V shed 6 bases, J shed 4 bases, and the junction held 6 bases outside the gene matches. DNA for the CDR3: TGTGCCAGCAGGACAGGGGGCGCGACGTACGAGCAGTACTTC. As protein: CASRTGGATYEQYF.

This clone was seen more than once but under ten times. The chain has TRBV6-5 and TRBJ2-7, with D possibly called TRBD1 or TRBD2 (5 bases each). CDR1 is MNHEY, CDR2 SVGAGI, per germline. Between the trimmed V and J ends, which lost 6 bases and 2 bases, there was a span of 14 bases. This CDR3 is built from 14 residues. The CDR3 bases are TGTGCCAGCAGATTCCGGGACGGACCCTACGAGCAGTACTTC. Encoded protein: CASRFRDGPYEQYF.

V usage is TRBV7-2 and J usage is TRBJ2-1, with D perhaps matching TRBD1 or TRBD2 (5 bases each). Trimming took off 2 bases at V and 7 bases at J, with 15 bases between the two ends. CDR3 size: 15 residues. CDR1 is SGHTA and CDR2 is FQGNSA in the germline V gene. Here the CDR3 DNA reads TGTGCCAGCAGCTTAACGGGACGACTGTTAAATGAGCAGTTCTTC. It encodes CASSLTGRLLNEQFF. Using reference TRBV7-2 and TRBJ2-1 for the parts outside the CDR3, the full variable domain is GAGVSQSPSNKVTEKGKDVELRCDPISGHTALYWYRQSLGQGLEFLIYFQGNSAPDKSGLPSDRFSAERTGGSVSTLTIQRTQQEDSAVYLCASSLTGRLLNEQFFGPGTRLTVL.

This clone occurred a few times. The V call is TRBV9, the J call TRBJ1-4; 9 bases line up with TRBD1. Trimming removed 0 bases from V and 7 bases from J; junction bases left unmatched: 4. The CDR3 length is 15 residues. Per germline, CDR1 SGDLS and CDR2 YYNGEE. The CDR3 sequence is CASSVGGQGGEKLFF. CDR3 nucleotides: TGTGCCAGCAGCGTAGGGGGACAGGGCGGTGAAAAACTGTTTTTT.

The genes are TRBV6-1 and TRBJ2-1, with 8 bases lining up with TRBD2. Germline V gene data show CDR1 as MNHNS and CDR2 as SASEGT. J was trimmed by 3 bases and V by 8 bases; bases with no gene match: 6. This CDR3 has 14 amino acids. CDR3 nucleotides: TGTGCCAGCCTTTGGAGCGGGGGCTACAATGAGCAGTTCTTC. Residues: CASLWSGGYNEQFF.

This clone was observed a few times. The gene calls are TRBV4-1 and TRBJ1-1; the D gene is possibly TRBD1 (6 bases). CDR3 length: 15 amino acids. V lost 2 bases and J 3 bases, leaving 13 bases between the germline ends. Per the germline V gene, CDR1 is MGHRA and CDR2 is YSYEKL. CDR3 bases: TGCGCCAGCAGCCAAAGGACAGATGAAGACACTGAAGCTTTCTTT. As protein: CASSQRTDEDTEAFF.

V gene TRBV7-2 combines with J gene TRBJ1-3, with a tentative D call TRBD1 (6 bases). The CDR3 contains 16 residues. The V end was cut by 1 base, the J end by 4 bases, with 14 bases between. The V gene's germline CDR1 is SGHTA and CDR2 FQGNSA. The CDR3 sequence is CASSLDPTGFGNTIYF. In nucleotides, the CDR3 is TGTGCCAGCAGCTTAGACCCAACAGGGTTCGGAAACACCATATATTTT. Full variable domain (rest looked up from reference TRBV7-2 and TRBJ1-3): GAGVSQSPSNKVTEKGKDVELRCDPISGHTALYWYRQSLGQGLEFLIYFQGNSAPDKSGLPSDRFSAERTGGSVSTLTIQRTQQEDSAVYLCASSLDPTGFGNTIYFGEGSWLTVV.

The J gene is TRBJ2-5, the V gene TRBV5-6, with D perhaps TRBD1 or TRBD2 (5 bases each). The germline V gene encodes CDR1 SGHDT and CDR2 YYEEEE. The V and J ends lost 0 bases and 5 bases respectively, with 26 bases between them. This CDR3 spans 19 amino acids. Written as DNA, the CDR3 is TGTGCCAGCAGCTTGGGGACATTTTGGGACCTCTCCTTGGAGGAGACCCAGTACTTC. Its translation is CASSLGTFWDLSLEETQYF.

This clone has a handful of counts. Its ends do not fully match the called genes, so a read error is possible. V is TRBV7-7 and J is TRBJ2-7; a weak D match, TRBD2 (5 bases). The CDR3 spans 13 residues. In germline, CDR1 is SSHAT, CDR2 FNYEAQ (reference sequence). For the CDR3, the DNA is TGTGCTAGCAGCGCCGAGCGGACCTACGAGCAGTACTTC. Translated, it gives CASSAERTYEQYF.

In this sample, this clone turned up once. V usage is TRBV7-8 and J usage is TRBJ1-2; maybe TRBD1 (5 bases). Deletions cut 1 base from V and 0 bases from J, with 9 bases between. CDR1 is SGHVS, CDR2 FQNEAQ, per germline. The CDR3 contains 15 residues. The CDR3 region is CASSLGRQPNYGYTF. DNA of the CDR3: TGTGCCAGCAGCTTAGGGCGACAGCCTAACTATGGCTACACCTTC. The full variable domain, with the rest looked up from reference TRBV7-8 and TRBJ1-2, is GAGVSQSPRYKVAKRGQDVALRCDPISGHVSLFWYQQALGQGPEFLTYFQNEAQLDKSGLPSDRFFAERPEGSVSTLKIQRTQQEDSAVYLCASSLGRQPNYGYTFGSGTRLTVV.

The V and J genes are TRBV18 and TRBJ1-6; 7 positions agree with TRBD1. This CDR3 spans 14 amino acids. Per the germline V gene, CDR1 is KGHSH and CDR2 is LQKENI. The V segment lost 3 bases and the J segment 8 bases; nucleotides outside the gene matches: 4. CDR3: CASSPDRVDSPLHF. The DNA for the CDR3 is TGTGCCAGCTCACCTGACAGGGTTGATTCACCCCTCCACTTT.

V and J are TRBV4-3 and TRBJ1-1; a weak D match, TRBD1 (5 bases). Trimming removed 0 bases at V and 1 base at J, with 9 bases between. CDR1 is LGHNA, CDR2 YSLEER, per germline. CDR3 size: 15 residues. CDR3 in DNA: TGCGCCAGCAGCCAAGAAGGAGGGACGAACACTGAAGCTTTCTTT. This codes for CASSQEGGTNTEAFF.